What follows are 10 T cell receptor beta chains derived from one specimen sequenced in a study of blood T cell repertoires in COVID-19. Generated by immunoSEQ multiplex PCR, the TCRdb table keeps only in-frame clones and is missing some. This table holds about 350,000 clones, approximately 89% found once. Sequencing was performed on peripheral blood. The receptors stem from a woman aged 55-75 years with COVID-19, enrolled during active disease.

This chain uses TRBV20-1 with TRBJ1-2; the D is unclear. CDR1 is DFQATT, CDR2 SNEGSKA, per germline (reference sequence). Trimming pared 3 bases from V and 4 bases from J, leaving 6 bases between. This CDR3 is built from 11 residues. This CDR3 reads CSAREFYGYTF. CDR3 DNA: TGCAGTGCTAGGGAGTTCTATGGCTACACCTTC.

The chain carries TRBV13 and TRBJ1-5; TRBD1 might be the D (5 bases). The CDR3 loop spans 14 amino acids. Trimming pared 0 bases from V and 4 bases from J, leaving 7 bases between. Germline assignment: CDR1 PRHDT and CDR2 FYEKMQ (reference sequence). Written as DNA, the CDR3 is TGTGCCAGCAGCTTAGGGGGGGGGAATCAGCCCCAGCATTTT. Its protein product is CASSLGGGNQPQHF.

J is TRBJ2-5 and V is TRBV2, with D perhaps TRBD1 (7 bases). The CDR3 has 16 residues. CDR1 and CDR2 from the germline V gene are SNHLY and FYNNEI. Trimming shortened V by 4 bases and J by 5 bases, and 20 bases separated the two germline ends. CDR3 residues: CASSGAAGQIFETQYF. As DNA, the CDR3 is TGTGCCAGCAGTGGGGCCGCGGGACAGATTTTCGAGACCCAGTACTTC. Together with reference TRBV2 and TRBJ2-5, the CDR3 gives the full variable domain: EPEVTQTPSHQVTQMGQEVILRCVPISNHLYFYWYRQILGQKVEFLVSFYNNEISEKSEIFDDQFSVERPDGSNFTLKIRSTKLEDSAMYFCASSGAAGQIFETQYFGPGTRLLVL.

This clone has a single count. The V call is TRBV10-3, the J call TRBJ1-2; tentatively, D is TRBD1 (6 bases). The CDR3 has 15 residues. V was clipped by 4 bases and J by 0 bases, with 12 bases between them. Germline V CDR1 and CDR2: ENHRY, SYGVKD. CDR3 DNA: TGTGCCATCAGTGGGACAGTTACTCCTAACTATGGCTACACCTTC. Translation gives CAISGTVTPNYGYTF.

This chain joins TRBV6-5 and TRBJ1-1; 10 nucleotides match TRBD1. Unmatched junction bases numbered 5, after V lost 4 bases and J lost 0 bases. This CDR3 is built from 16 residues. CDR1 MNHEY and CDR2 SVGAGI come from the germline V gene. CDR3 DNA sequence: TGTGCCAGCAGTTCACTGGGACAGGGGATGAACACTGAAGCTTTCTTT. This gives the protein CASSSLGQGMNTEAFF.

Concerning this clone itself: The junction departs from germline at one end; a sequencing error may be responsible. This sequence joins TRBV7-3 and TRBJ2-5; D may be TRBD2 (5 bases). The V gene's germline CDR1 is SGHTA and CDR2 FQGTGA. The length of the CDR3 is 12 residues. Here the CDR3 reads CASSSDGKTHYF. CDR3 in DNA: TGTGCCAGCAGTTCCGACGGGAAGACCCATTACTTC.

This rearrangement joins TRBV4-1 to TRBJ2-1; tentatively, D is TRBD2 (6 bases). This CDR3 is built from 17 residues. Trimming shortened V by 5 bases and J by 0 bases, and 17 bases separated the two germline ends. CDR1 MGHRA and CDR2 YSYEKL come from the germline V gene. CDR3 loop: CASSGRNAPSSYNEQFF. The CDR3 nucleotides are TGCGCCAGCAGCGGGAGGAACGCCCCAAGCTCCTACAATGAGCAGTTCTTC.

V usage is TRBV7-9 and J usage is TRBJ2-3; 7 nucleotides align to TRBD1. V shed 4 bases, J shed 0 bases, and the junction held 7 bases outside the gene matches. Per germline, CDR1 SEHNR and CDR2 FQNEAQ (reference sequence). The CDR3 is 16 residues long. The CDR3 DNA reads as TGTGCCAGCAGCTCTGGTGACAGGGTTAGCACAGATACGCAGTATTTT. Translated: CASSSGDRVSTDTQYF.

This clone was observed a single time. The chain carries TRBV18 and TRBJ1-2; weak D call: TRBD1 (5 bases). The V gene lost 1 base and the J gene lost 7 bases, with 10 bases spanning the gap. Germline CDR1 and CDR2: KGHSH and LQKENI. The CDR3 sequence is 13 residues long. The CDR3 DNA follows: TGTGCCAGCTCACCACAGGGGTCGGGTGGCTACACCTTC. It specifies CASSPQGSGGYTF.

The chain uses TRBV6-5 and TRBJ2-3; perhaps TRBD2 as D (5 bases). Germline V gene lookup returns CDR1 MNHEY and CDR2 SVGAGI. Trimming took 6 bases from V and 2 from J, leaving 9 bases between them. The CDR3 is made up of 13 amino acids. CDR3 protein: CASSREDTDTQYF. The CDR3 DNA follows: TGTGCCAGCAGCCGGGAAGACACAGATACGCAGTATTTT.